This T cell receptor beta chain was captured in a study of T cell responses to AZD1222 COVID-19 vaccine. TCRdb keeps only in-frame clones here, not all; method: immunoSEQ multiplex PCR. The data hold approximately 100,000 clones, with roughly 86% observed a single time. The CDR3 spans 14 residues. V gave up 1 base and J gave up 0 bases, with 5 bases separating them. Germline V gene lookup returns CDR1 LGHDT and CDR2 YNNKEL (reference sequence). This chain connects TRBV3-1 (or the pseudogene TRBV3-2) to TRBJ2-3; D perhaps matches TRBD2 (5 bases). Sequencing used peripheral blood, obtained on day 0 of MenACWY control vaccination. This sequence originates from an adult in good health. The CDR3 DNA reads TGTGCCAGCAGCCAAGGGACTAGCACAGATACGCAGTATTTT. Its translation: CASSQGTSTDTQYF.